Following are 21 T cell receptor beta chains from one sample sequenced in a study of shared clonotypes between healthy human individuals. Profiled with immunoSEQ multiplex PCR; TCRdb holds only in-frame clones, not every one. In the table there are fewer than 600,000 clones, approximately 85% of which are singletons. The source material was PBMCs. The origin of the receptors is a woman between 40 and 55 years old in good health. Some clones in this sample may be carry-over from other donors' samples.

The chain is built from TRBV21-1 and TRBJ2-7; the table assigns TRBD2, which was not confirmed against the DNA. TRBV21-1 is a pseudogene locus. This CDR3 contains 13 residues. CDR3 sequence: CASSAGLADKRYF. The CDR3 DNA sequence: TGTGCCAGCAGCGCCGGACTAGCGGATAAGAGGTACTTC.

The chain has TRBV30 and TRBJ1-2; 9 nucleotides align to TRBD1. CDR3 length: 15 amino acids. V lost 0 bases and J lost 2; bases outside the gene matches: 4. From germline, CDR1 is GTSNPN and CDR2 SVGIG (reference sequence). The CDR3 sequence: CAWSVLGQGNYGYTF. The CDR3 nucleotides read TGTGCCTGGAGTGTATTGGGACAGGGAAACTATGGCTACACCTTC.

The chain carries TRBV7-2 and TRBJ2-1; 9 positions agree with TRBD2. Germline V gene lookup returns CDR1 SGHTA and CDR2 FQGNSA. The J segment lost 10 bases and the V segment lost 3 bases, leaving 7 bases of the junction unmatched. This CDR3 is 14 amino acids long. DNA of the CDR3: TGTGCCAGCAGCTTCAGGCGGGAGGGATCGGAGCAGTTCTTC. Amino acids: CASSFRREGSEQFF.

The chain carries TRBV15 and TRBJ1-2, with 7 nucleotides matching TRBD1. The germline V gene encodes CDR1 LNHNV and CDR2 YYDKDF (reference sequence). The CDR3 totals 15 residues. With V trimmed by 1 base and J by 4 bases, 6 bases remained unmatched. The CDR3 sequence is CATSRAQGGSYGYTF. The CDR3 DNA follows: TGTGCCACCAGCAGAGCTCAGGGGGGAAGCTATGGCTACACCTTC.

The rearrangement uses TRBV5-1 and TRBJ2-7, with 11 bases lining up with TRBD1. Per germline, CDR1 SGHRS and CDR2 YFSETQ. The CDR3 has 15 amino acids. The J segment lost 4 bases and the V segment lost 4 bases, leaving 7 bases of the junction unmatched. For the CDR3, the DNA is TGCGCCAGCAGCAGCGGACAGGGGGCGCCGTACGAGCAGTACTTC. This codes for CASSSGQGAPYEQYF.

The rearrangement uses TRBV6-5 and TRBJ2-7; possibly TRBD2 for D (6 bases). CDR1 and CDR2 (germline): MNHEY, SVGAGI. With 6 bases removed from V and 6 bases from J, the gap between germline ends came to 21 bases. The CDR3 has 15 amino acids. The CDR3 nucleotides read TGTGCCAGCAGCCATCCGACTAGTGGGAATCGCGAGCAGTACTTC. Translating gives CASSHPTSGNREQYF.

The chain uses TRBV5-1 and TRBJ2-5; 12 nucleotides match TRBD2. This CDR3 region has 15 residues. V dropped 5 bases and J dropped 4; count of bases not matched to a gene: 6. From germline, CDR1 is SGHRS and CDR2 YFSETQ. The CDR3 DNA follows: TGCGCCAGCAGTTCGACTAGCGGGAGTCGAGAGACCCAGTACTTC. Translating it yields CASSSTSGSRETQYF.

This clone was found many times. CDR3 amino acids: CASTRWDGLRTYEQYF. The CDR3 DNA follows: TGTGCCAGCACCAGGTGGGACGGCTTACGGACCTACGAGCAGTACTTC. The rearrangement links TRBV5-5 to TRBJ2-7; tentatively, D is TRBD1 or TRBD2 (5 bases each). Germline lookup yields CDR1 SGHKS and CDR2 YYEKEE (reference sequence). CDR3 size: 16 residues. V lost 6 bases and J lost 2, with 21 bases in between.

This sequence joins TRBV12-5 and TRBJ2-1, with 9 bases matching TRBD2. This CDR3 has 16 amino acids. Germline-derived CDR1 and CDR2 are LGHNT and FRNRAP. Trimming removed 1 base from V and 7 bases from J; junction bases left unmatched: 8. CDR3: CASGLGLAGDINEQFF. CDR3 in DNA: TGTGCTAGTGGTTTGGGGTTAGCGGGAGACATAAATGAGCAGTTCTTC. The variable domain in full, completed from reference TRBV12-5 and TRBJ2-1, reads DARVTQTPRHKVTEMGQEVTMRCQPILGHNTVFWYRQTMMQGLELLAYFRNRAPLDDSGMPKDRFSAEMPDATLATLKIQPSEPRDSAVYFCASGLGLAGDINEQFFGPGTRLTVL.

In this sample, this clone turned up once. The same CDR3 can be traced to other DNA sequences in this sample. The rearrangement links TRBV18 to TRBJ1-1; TRBD1 matches at 8 bases. Germline V lookup: CDR1 KGHSH, CDR2 LQKENI. V lost 3 bases and J lost 6; bases outside the gene matches: 3. The length of the CDR3 is 13 residues. For the CDR3, the DNA is TGTGCCAGCTCACCGCCAGGGGGCCCTGAAGCTTTCTTT. Translation gives CASSPPGGPEAFF.

This chain connects TRBV29-1 to TRBJ2-3, with D hard to call. The germline gives CDR1 SQVTM, CDR2 ANQGSEA. V was trimmed by 1 base and J by 0 bases, leaving 8 bases between them. The CDR3 totals 14 residues. This CDR3 is CSVEAGPSTDTQYF. CDR3 bases: TGCAGCGTTGAAGCCGGGCCCAGCACAGATACGCAGTATTTT.

This clone appeared a single time. This chain links TRBV18 with TRBJ1-1; D possibly corresponds to TRBD1 (5 bases). The CDR3 sequence is 15 residues long. V gave up 3 bases and J gave up 4 bases, with 15 bases separating them. The germline gives CDR1 KGHSH, CDR2 LQKENI. The CDR3 DNA is TGTGCCAGCTCACCCCTAGGATCAGGGAGCACTGAAGCTTTCTTT. Translating gives CASSPLGSGSTEAFF.

This clone was found many times. Other DNA variants within this sample encode the same CDR3. This chain links TRBV5-1 with TRBJ1-4, with D uncertain. V was pared by 0 bases and J by 0 bases, with 9 bases between. The germline V gene has CDR1 SGHRS and CDR2 YFSETQ. The length of the CDR3 is 16 residues. The CDR3 sequence is CASSLGGQATNEKLFF. The CDR3 region has the DNA TGCGCCAGCAGCTTGGGAGGCCAGGCAACTAATGAAAAACTGTTTTTT.

The J gene is TRBJ2-7, the V gene TRBV21-1; the DNA was not compared with TRBD2, the D call given in the table. TRBV21-1 is labeled a pseudogene. This CDR3 has 15 residues. The CDR3 DNA reads as TGTGCCAGCAGCAAAGCCGCGGGGGTCGAGTACGAGCAGTACTTC. As protein: CASSKAAGVEYEQYF.

This clone was seen more than once but under ten times. The CDR3 DNA reads as TGTGCCAGCAGCTTAACTACTAGCGGGAGTTTCAATGAGCAGTTCTTC. Its protein is CASSLTTSGSFNEQFF. The chain recombines TRBV7-6 with TRBJ2-1, with 11 bases fitting TRBD2. This CDR3 has 16 amino acids. The V gene's germline CDR1 is SGHVS and CDR2 FNYEAQ. V shed 2 bases and J 6 bases; nucleotides not matched to a gene: 6. The complete variable domain, with remaining parts taken from reference TRBV7-6 and TRBJ2-1, reads GAGVSQSPRYKVTKRGQDVALRCDPISGHVSLYWYRQALGQGPEFLTYFNYEAQQDKSGLPNDRFSAERPEGSISTLTIQRTEQRDSAMYRCASSLTTSGSFNEQFFGPGTRLTVL.

This clone turned up a few times. This chain links TRBV10-3 with TRBJ1-1; D might be TRBD1 (5 bases). Per the germline V gene, CDR1 is ENHRY and CDR2 is SYGVKD. The CDR3 extends over 15 amino acids. V lost 3 bases and J 4 bases, leaving 15 bases between the germline ends. Written as DNA, the CDR3 is TGTGCCATCAGTGATATGGCAGGGATCTCCACTGAAGCTTTCTTT. It is translated as CAISDMAGISTEAFF.

The chain joins TRBV5-1 to TRBJ1-1, with no clear D. The ends were cut back, 0 bases at V and 3 bases at J, with 9 bases in the middle. This CDR3 is 14 amino acids long. Looked up from germline, CDR1 is SGHRS and CDR2 is YFSETQ. The CDR3: CASSLVPVDTEAFF. The CDR3 DNA sequence: TGCGCCAGCAGCTTGGTCCCGGTTGACACTGAAGCTTTCTTT.

This chain joins TRBV18 and TRBJ2-5, with D perhaps matching TRBD1 (5 bases). The CDR3 totals 16 residues. The germline V and J ends were trimmed by 3 bases and 1 base, with 15 bases remaining between them. CDR1 and CDR2 from the germline V gene are KGHSH and LQKENI. The CDR3 sequence: CASSPALQATQETQYF. CDR3 bases: TGTGCCAGCTCACCTGCCCTACAGGCCACCCAAGAGACCCAGTACTTC.

CDR3 region: CASSLASGSSYEQYF. The CDR3 bases are TGTGCCAGCAGCTTGGCTAGCGGGAGTTCCTACGAGCAGTACTTC. This sequence joins TRBV7-3 and TRBJ2-7, with 10 bases lining up with TRBD2. The CDR3 loop spans 15 amino acids. In germline, CDR1 is SGHTA, CDR2 FQGTGA. The V and J ends lost 3 bases and 1 base, in that order; junction bases with no gene match: 3. The full variable domain, rest sourced from reference TRBV7-3 and TRBJ2-7, is GAGVSQTPSNKVTEKGKYVELRCDPISGHTALYWYRQSLGQGPEFLIYFQGTGAADDSGLPNDRFFAVRPEGSVSTLKIQRTERGDSAVYLCASSLASGSSYEQYFGPGTRLTVT.

This chain uses TRBV2 with TRBJ2-3; D is unresolved. Germline V gives CDR1 SNHLY, CDR2 FYNNEI. The ends were cut back, 8 bases at V and 4 bases at J, with 10 bases in the middle. The CDR3 spans 12 residues. CDR3 residues: CASLRSADTQYF. In DNA form, the CDR3 reads TGTGCCAGCCTGCGGTCGGCAGATACGCAGTATTTT.

V is TRBV1 and J is TRBJ2-1; the table's D call, TRBD2, was not checked against the DNA. TRBV1 is annotated as a pseudogene. The CDR3 is 16 residues long. CDR3 sequence: CTRAASSLSSYNEQFF. The CDR3 nucleotides are TGCACCAGAGCTGCCTCATCCTTAAGCTCCTACAATGAGCAGTTCTTC.